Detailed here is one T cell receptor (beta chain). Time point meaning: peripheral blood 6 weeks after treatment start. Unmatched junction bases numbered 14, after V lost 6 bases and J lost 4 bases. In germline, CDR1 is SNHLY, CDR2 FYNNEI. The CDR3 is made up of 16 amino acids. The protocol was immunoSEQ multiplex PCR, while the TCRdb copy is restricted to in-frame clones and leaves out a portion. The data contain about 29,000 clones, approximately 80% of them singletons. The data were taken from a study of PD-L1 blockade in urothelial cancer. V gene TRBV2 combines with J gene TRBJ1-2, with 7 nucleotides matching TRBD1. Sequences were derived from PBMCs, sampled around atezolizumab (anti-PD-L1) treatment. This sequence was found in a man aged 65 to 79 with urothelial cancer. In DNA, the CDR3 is TGTGCCAGCAGGACCGGGACAGACGCCCTAAGCTATGGCTACACCTTC. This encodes CASRTGTDALSYGYTF.